This T cell receptor beta chain stems from a study of blood T cell repertoires in COVID-19. This clone was seen a few times. TCRdb keeps only in-frame clones here, not all; method: immunoSEQ multiplex PCR. The data hold about 98,000 clones, with under 85% observed a single time. The CDR3 totals 17 residues. Looked up from germline, CDR1 is SGHRS and CDR2 is YFSETQ. Losses at the gene ends were 2 bases for V and 2 bases for J; bases not matched to a gene: 9. The sequence derives from a man aged 70 or older with acute or convalescent COVID-19. The chain recombines TRBV5-1 with TRBJ2-2; 7 bases are shared with TRBD2. The specimen sequenced was peripheral blood. The DNA of the CDR3 is TGCGCCAGCAGCTTCGGAGGGACTACCACTAACACCGGGGAGCTGTTTTTT. Translation: CASSFGGTTTNTGELFF.